This TCR beta chain was captured by sequencing in a study of vaccination and CD4 T cells after COVID-19 (dated by TCRdb to the early 2020s). Study-wide context: In the convalescent cohort there were six males and four females, among whom were two Hispanic individuals, seven Caucasians, two Asians and one multiracial person. Participants got two doses of the Pfizer-BioNTech BNT162b2 vaccine (n=8) or two doses of the Moderna mRNA-1273 vaccine (n=2). Post-COVID blood samples from convalescent patients were collected a median of roughly 100 days after diagnosis, with a range of roughly 35 to 180 days. Post-vaccine blood samples were collected a median of approximately 77 days after the second vaccine dose, ranging from roughly 13 to 241 days. For stimulating the cultures, overlapping spike peptide pools were used, derived from SARS-CoV-2 as well as from the common cold coronaviruses HCoV-NL63, HCoV-OC43 and HCoV-229E. In control cultures, a CEFX viral epitope pool was used as positive control, an HIV-1 Nef peptide pool was used as negative control, or no peptide was added. The spike-specific CD4+ TCR repertoire was compared before and after mRNA vaccination in approximately ten COVID-19 convalescent patients and a handful of infection-naive healthy vaccine recipients.

Overall results and qualifications from the work: In convalescent patients, a median approximately 83% of post-vaccine SARS-CoV-2-reactive clones were detected only after vaccination, suggesting vaccine-specific priming. The median count of SARS-CoV-2-reactive clonotypes went up from 20 to 25 after infection to around 38 after vaccination, although the change was not significant. Of the vaccine-specific clones found in convalescent patients, nearly all (304 of 307) were mono-reactive for SARS-CoV-2 spike instead of being cross-reactive with common cold coronaviruses. Only a relatively small number of convalescent patients were included in the study, and early timepoints following natural infection were not analyzed.

Details on this clonotype: Its cognate antigen has yet to be identified. The sample holds no much larger clone one base away, and base qualities are not on file.

The library was obtained by PCR. DNA from cultured CD4+ T cells underwent TCR sequencing with the Oncomine TCR Beta short-read assay at the Johns Hopkins FTIC core. The QIAamp micro DNA kit was used to extract genomic DNA from the cultured CD4+ T cells. The Oncomine TCR Beta libraries from cultured CD4+ T cells were pooled using unique dual indexes and then sequenced on an Illumina iSeq 100. In the original analysis: Non-productive sequences were removed, and CDR3s not starting with C, not ending with F or W, or shorter than 7 amino acids were discarded. Antigen-specific clonotypes were identified with the MANAFEST web application by comparing peptide-stimulated wells with reference and other culture wells. To be called positive, a clone needed an FDR below 0.05, an odds ratio above 5, and a productive frequency above 0.1% in at least two of three replicate wells. Clonotypes that were significantly expanded in both SARS-CoV-2 spike wells and at least one common cold coronavirus spike condition were defined as cross-reactive. Using R version 3.6.1, CDR3 homology was evaluated through Levenshtein distances (stringdist) along with unrooted phylogenetic trees (ape). In-frame beta chains were kept once TCRdb had trimmed the public reads at Q25 with fastp and called clones with MiXCR. Merged by CDR3 protein, the rows form single entries marked with the most common genes and DNA. The authors' filters were not applied to this entry. Counted in this sample were fewer than 15,000 distinct CDR3 sequences; around 76% of them appeared once. Clones ranked in the top ten supply 8.1% of the sample.

At the junction V is shortened by 4 bases and J by 3 bases; bases outside the gene matches: 3. CDR1 and CDR2 are read off the germline V gene (reference sequence) as WNHNN and SYGVQD. The CDR3 goes from the cysteine to the phenylalanine over 14 residues. Only the CDR3 portion is preserved as DNA: 42 bases, with reading frame beginning at the first base. Reading the label with the study, this specimen's treatment or condition is: roughly 10-day PBMC culture with coronavirus spike peptide pools or control peptides (ViraFEST assay). The study used the ViraFEST assay, which expanded antigen-specific T cells with peptide pools and then identified expanded clonotypes by TCR sequencing. The absence of prior SARS-CoV-2 infection in healthy vaccine recipients was confirmed by negative nucleocapsid antibody tests before and after vaccination. Over 1.5 million PBMCs per well were cultured in IMDM with roughly 5.5% human AB serum and 8.5 to 10 IU/ml IL-2, plus 10 ug/ml peptide pools. Half of the culture medium was replaced with fresh IL-2-containing medium on days 3 and 7. After around 11 days of culture, CD4+ T cells were isolated by negative selection with the EasySep CD4+ T cell isolation kit. Ficoll-Paque Plus gradient centrifugation was used to isolate PBMCs from whole blood, and the isolated PBMCs were then either used fresh or cryopreserved at -140C. Each culture condition was generally run in triplicate wells.

Sequencing was performed on CD4+ T cells from blood, cultured in vitro, taken after SARS-CoV-2 vaccination. This receptor chain uses TRBV10-1 and TRBJ2-3; the junction holds 8 bases that match TRBD2. The receptor comes from a human donor who received a COVID-19 vaccine. The CDR3 reads as follows: CASSGQRGTDTQYF. At the DNA level, the sequence is TGCGCCAGCAGTGGTCAGCGGGGGACAGATACGCAGTATTTT.